A single T cell receptor (beta chain) is shown here with its context. An even split of each subset's genomic DNA across several immunoSEQ plates was performed. The assay was immunoSEQ multiplex PCR, and TCRdb's table has in-frame clones only and misses some. The repertoire has a few million clones, around 90% of them found once; the top ten carry under 0.15%. This specimen comes from a study of shared clonotypes between healthy human individuals. The sequence was obtained from a young man in good health. Sequencing was performed on naive CD4+ T cells sorted from blood. The sample's subset: CD45RA+ positively selected.

CDR3 in DNA: TGCAGCGTTGAAGTTAGTACTGGAAACACCATATATTTT. It yields the protein CSVEVSTGNTIYF. The J gene is TRBJ1-3, the V gene TRBV29-1; no firm D call. The CDR3 has 13 amino acids. CDR1 is SQVTM and CDR2 is ANQGSEA in the germline V gene. V was shortened by 1 base and J by 2 bases, with 6 bases between the two germline ends.